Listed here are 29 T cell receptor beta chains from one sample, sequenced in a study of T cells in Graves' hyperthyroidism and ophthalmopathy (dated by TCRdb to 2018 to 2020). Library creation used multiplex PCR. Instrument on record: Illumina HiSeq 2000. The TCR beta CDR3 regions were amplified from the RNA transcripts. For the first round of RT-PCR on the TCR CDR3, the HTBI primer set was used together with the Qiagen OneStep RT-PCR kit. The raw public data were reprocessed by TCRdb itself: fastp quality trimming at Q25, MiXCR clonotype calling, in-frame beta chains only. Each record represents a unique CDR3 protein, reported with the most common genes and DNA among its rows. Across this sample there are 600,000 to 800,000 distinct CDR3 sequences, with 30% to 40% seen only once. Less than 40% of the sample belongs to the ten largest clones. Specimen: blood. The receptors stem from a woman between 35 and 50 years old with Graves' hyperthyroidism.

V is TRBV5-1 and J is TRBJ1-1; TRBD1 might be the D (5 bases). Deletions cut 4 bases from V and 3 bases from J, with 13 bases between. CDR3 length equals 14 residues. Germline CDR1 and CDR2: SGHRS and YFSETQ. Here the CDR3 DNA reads TGCGCCAGCAGCCAAGAGTCCAGGGACACTGAAGCTTTCTTT. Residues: CASSQESRDTEAFF. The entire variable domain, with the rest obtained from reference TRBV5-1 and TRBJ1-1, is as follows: KAGVTQTPRYLIKTRGQQVTLSCSPISGHRSVSWYQQTPGQGLQFLFEYFSETQRNKGNFPGRFSGRQFSNSRSEMNVSTLELGDSALYLCASSQESRDTEAFFGQGTRLTVV.

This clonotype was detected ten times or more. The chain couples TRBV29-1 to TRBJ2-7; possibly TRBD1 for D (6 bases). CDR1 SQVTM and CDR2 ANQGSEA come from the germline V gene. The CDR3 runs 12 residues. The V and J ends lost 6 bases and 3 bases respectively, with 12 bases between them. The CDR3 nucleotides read TGCAGCGTCAGGGGAGCTTACTACGAGCAGTACTTC. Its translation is CSVRGAYYEQYF.

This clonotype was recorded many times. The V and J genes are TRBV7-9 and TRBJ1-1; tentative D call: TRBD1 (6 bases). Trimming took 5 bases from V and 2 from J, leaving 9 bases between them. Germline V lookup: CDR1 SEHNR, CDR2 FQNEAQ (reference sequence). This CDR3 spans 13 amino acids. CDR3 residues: CASSRTVNTEAFF. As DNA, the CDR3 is TGTGCCAGCAGCCGGACAGTTAACACTGAAGCTTTCTTT. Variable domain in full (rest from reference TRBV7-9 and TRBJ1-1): DTGVSQNPRHKITKRGQNVTFRCDPISEHNRLYWYRQTLGQGPEFLTYFQNEAQLEKSRLLSDRFSAERPKGSFSTLEIQRTEQGDSAMYLCASSRTVNTEAFFGQGTRLTVV.

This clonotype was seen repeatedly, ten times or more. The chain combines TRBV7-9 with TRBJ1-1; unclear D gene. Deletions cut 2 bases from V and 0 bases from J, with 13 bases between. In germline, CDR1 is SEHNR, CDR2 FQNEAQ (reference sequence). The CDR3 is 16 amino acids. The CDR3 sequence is CASSLFVNRMNTEAFF. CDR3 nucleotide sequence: TGTGCCAGCAGCTTATTTGTTAACCGCATGAACACTGAAGCTTTCTTT.

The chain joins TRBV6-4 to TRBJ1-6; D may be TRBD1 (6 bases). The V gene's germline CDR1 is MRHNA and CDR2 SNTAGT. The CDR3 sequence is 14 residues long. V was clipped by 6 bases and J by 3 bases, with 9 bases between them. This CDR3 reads CASSGQLYNSPLHF. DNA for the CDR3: TGTGCCAGCAGCGGACAGCTCTATAATTCACCCCTCCACTTT.

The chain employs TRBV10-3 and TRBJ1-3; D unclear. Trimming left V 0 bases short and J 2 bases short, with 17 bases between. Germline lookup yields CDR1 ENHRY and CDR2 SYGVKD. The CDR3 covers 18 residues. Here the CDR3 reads CAISESNIGGLAGNTIYF. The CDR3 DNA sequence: TGTGCCATCAGTGAGTCGAATATCGGAGGGCTTGCTGGAAACACCATATATTTT.

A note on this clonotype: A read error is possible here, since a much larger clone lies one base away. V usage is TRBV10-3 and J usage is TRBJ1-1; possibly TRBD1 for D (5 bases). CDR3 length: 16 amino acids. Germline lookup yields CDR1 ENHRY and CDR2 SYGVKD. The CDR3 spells CAISGRTGTVNTEASF. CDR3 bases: TGTGCCATCAGTGGAAGAACCGGGACGGTGAACACTGAAGCTTCCTTT.

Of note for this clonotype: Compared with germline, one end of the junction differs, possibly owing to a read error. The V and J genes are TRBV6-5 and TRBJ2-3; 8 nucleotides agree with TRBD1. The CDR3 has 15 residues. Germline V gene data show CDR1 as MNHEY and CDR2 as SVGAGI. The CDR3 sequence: CASSYQGAGTDAQYF. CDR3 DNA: TGTGCCAGCAGTTATCAGGGGGCTGGCACAGATGCGCAGTATTTT.

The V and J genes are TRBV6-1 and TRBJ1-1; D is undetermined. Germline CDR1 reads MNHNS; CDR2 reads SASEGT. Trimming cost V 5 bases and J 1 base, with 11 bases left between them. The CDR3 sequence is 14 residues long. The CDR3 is CASSTVLANTEAFF. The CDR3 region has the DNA TGTGCCAGCAGTACCGTTCTTGCGAACACTGAAGCTTTCTTT.

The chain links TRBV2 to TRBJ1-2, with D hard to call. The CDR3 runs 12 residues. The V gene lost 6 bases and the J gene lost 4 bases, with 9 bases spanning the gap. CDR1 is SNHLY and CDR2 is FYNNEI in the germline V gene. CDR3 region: CASRGDVYGYTF. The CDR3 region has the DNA TGTGCCAGCAGAGGTGACGTCTATGGCTACACCTTC.

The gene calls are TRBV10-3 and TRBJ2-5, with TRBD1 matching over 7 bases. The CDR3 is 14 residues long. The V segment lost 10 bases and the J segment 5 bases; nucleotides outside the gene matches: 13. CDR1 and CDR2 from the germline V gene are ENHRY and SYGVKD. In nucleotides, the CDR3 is TGTGCCAGCCGTCCGGGACAGCCATCCGAGACCCAGTACTTC. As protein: CASRPGQPSETQYF.

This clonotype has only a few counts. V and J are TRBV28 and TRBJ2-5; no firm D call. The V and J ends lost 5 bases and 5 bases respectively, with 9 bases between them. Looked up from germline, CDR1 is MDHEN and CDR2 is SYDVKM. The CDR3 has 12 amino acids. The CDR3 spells CASSTNWETQYF. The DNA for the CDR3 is TGTGCCAGCAGTACCAATTGGGAGACCCAGTACTTC.

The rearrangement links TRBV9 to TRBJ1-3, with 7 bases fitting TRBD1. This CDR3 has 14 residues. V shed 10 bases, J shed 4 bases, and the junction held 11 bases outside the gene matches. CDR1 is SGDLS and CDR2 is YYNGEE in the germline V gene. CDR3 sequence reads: CAAHPDRAGNTIYF. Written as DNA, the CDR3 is TGTGCCGCCCACCCCGACAGGGCGGGAAACACCATATATTTT.

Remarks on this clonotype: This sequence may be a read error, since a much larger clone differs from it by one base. In DNA, the CDR3 is TGCAGCGTTGAAGTCAAGACTAGCGGGAGCTCTGGGGCCAACGTCCTGACTTTC. Translation gives CSVEVKTSGSSGANVLTF. J is TRBJ2-6 and V is TRBV29-1; 12 nucleotides agree with TRBD2. This CDR3 is built from 18 residues. Looked up from germline, CDR1 is SQVTM and CDR2 is ANQGSEA. V lost 1 base, J lost 0 bases, and 4 bases stayed unmatched.

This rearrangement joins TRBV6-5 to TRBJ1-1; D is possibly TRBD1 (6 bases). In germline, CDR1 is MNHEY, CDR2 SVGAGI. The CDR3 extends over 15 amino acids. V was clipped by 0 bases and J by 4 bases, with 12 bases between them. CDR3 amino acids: CASSYSYGGLTEAFF. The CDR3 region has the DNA TGTGCCAGCAGTTACTCGTACGGGGGCCTCACTGAAGCTTTCTTT.

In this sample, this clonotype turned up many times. CDR3 nucleotides: TGTGCCAGCACAGCAGACTACCAAGAGACCCAGTACTTC. Its translation: CASTADYQETQYF. The genes are TRBV12-3 or TRBV12-4 and TRBJ2-5; D call uncertain. Trimming shortened V by 7 bases and J by 0 bases, and 9 bases separated the two germline ends. CDR3 length equals 13 residues.

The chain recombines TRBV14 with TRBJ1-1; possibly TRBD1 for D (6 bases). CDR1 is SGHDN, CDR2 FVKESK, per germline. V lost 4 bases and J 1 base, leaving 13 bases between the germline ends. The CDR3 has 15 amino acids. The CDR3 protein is CASSRYRAENTEAFF. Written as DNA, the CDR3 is TGTGCCAGCAGCCGGTACAGGGCCGAGAACACTGAAGCTTTCTTT.

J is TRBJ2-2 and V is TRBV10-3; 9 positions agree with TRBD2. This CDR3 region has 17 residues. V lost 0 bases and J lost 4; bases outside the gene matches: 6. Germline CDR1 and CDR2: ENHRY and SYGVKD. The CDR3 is CAISESVAGDGTGELFF. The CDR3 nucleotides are TGTGCCATCAGTGAGTCGGTAGCGGGGGACGGCACCGGGGAGCTGTTTTTT.

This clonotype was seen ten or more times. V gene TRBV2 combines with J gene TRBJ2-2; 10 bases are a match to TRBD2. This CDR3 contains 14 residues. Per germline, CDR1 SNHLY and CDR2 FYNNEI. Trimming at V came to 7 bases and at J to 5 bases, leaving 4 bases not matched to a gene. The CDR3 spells CASTGLARTGELFF. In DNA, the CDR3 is TGTGCCAGCACGGGACTAGCGAGGACCGGGGAGCTGTTTTTT. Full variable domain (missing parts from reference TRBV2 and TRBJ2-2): EPEVTQTPSHQVTQMGQEVILRCVPISNHLYFYWYRQILGQKVEFLVSFYNNEISEKSEIFDDQFSVERPDGSNFTLKIRSTKLEDSAMYFCASTGLARTGELFFGEGSRLTVL.

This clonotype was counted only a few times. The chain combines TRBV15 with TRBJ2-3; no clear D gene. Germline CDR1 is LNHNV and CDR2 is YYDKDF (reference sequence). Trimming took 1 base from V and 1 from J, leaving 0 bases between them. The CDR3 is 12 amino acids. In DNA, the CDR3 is TGTGCCACCAGCAGAGGCACAGATACGCAGTATTTT. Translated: CATSRGTDTQYF.

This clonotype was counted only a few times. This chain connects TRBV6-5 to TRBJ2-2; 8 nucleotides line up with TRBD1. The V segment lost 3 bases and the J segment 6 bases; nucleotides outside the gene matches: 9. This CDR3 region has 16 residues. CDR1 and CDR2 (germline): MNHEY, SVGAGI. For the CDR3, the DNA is TGTGCCAGCAGTTATCGTCGGACAGGGATGGCCGGGGAGCTGTTTTTT. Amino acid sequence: CASSYRRTGMAGELFF.

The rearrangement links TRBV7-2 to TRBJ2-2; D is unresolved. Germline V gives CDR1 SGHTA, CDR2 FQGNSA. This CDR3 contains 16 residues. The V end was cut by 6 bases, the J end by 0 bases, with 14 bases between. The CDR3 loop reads CASSPKLAANTGELFF. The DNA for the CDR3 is TGTGCCAGCAGTCCAAAGTTAGCCGCGAACACCGGGGAGCTGTTTTTT. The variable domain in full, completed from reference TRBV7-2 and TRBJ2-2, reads GAGVSQSPSNKVTEKGKDVELRCDPISGHTALYWYRQSLGQGLEFLIYFQGNSAPDKSGLPSDRFSAERTGGSVSTLTIQRTQQEDSAVYLCASSPKLAANTGELFFGEGSRLTVL.

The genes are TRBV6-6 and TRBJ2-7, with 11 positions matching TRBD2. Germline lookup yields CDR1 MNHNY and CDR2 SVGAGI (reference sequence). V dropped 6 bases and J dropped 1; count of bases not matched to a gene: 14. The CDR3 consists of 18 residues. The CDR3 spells CASSANSGRALSSYEQYF. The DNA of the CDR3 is TGTGCCAGCAGCGCTAATAGCGGGAGGGCCCTTTCGTCCTACGAGCAGTACTTC.

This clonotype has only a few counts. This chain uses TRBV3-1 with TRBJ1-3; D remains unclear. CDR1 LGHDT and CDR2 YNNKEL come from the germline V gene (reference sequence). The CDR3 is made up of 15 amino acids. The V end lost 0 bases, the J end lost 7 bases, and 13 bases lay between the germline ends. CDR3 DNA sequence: TGTGCCAGCAGCCAAGATCCGTCAGTTCCGAACACCATATATTTT. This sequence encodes CASSQDPSVPNTIYF.

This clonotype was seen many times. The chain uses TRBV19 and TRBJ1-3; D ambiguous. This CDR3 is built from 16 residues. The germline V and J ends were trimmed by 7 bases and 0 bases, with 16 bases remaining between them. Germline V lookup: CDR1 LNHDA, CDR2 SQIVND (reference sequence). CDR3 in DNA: TGTGCCAGTAAGGGTCTTGGGGTCGTCTCTGGAAACACCATATATTTT. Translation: CASKGLGVVSGNTIYF.

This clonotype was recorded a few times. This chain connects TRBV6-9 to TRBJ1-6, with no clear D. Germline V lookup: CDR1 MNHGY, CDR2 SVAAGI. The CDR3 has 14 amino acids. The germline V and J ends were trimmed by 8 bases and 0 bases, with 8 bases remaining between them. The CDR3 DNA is TGTGCCAGCTGGAGAGACTCCTATAATTCACCCCTCCACTTT. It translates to CASWRDSYNSPLHF.

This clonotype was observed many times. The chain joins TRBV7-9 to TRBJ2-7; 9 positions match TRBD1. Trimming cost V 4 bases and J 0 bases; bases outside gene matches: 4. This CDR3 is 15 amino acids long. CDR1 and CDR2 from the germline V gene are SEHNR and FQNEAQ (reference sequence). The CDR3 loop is CASSSTGGDSYEQYF. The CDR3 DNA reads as TGTGCCAGCAGCTCGACAGGGGGAGACTCCTACGAGCAGTACTTC.

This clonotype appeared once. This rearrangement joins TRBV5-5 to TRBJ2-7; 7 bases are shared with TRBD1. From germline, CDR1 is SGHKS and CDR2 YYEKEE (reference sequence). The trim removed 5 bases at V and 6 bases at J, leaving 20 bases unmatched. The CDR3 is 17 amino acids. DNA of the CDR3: TGTGCCAGCAGATCCCTGGGCCCCCCTTCGACAGGGACCGAGCAGTACTTC. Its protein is CASRSLGPPSTGTEQYF.

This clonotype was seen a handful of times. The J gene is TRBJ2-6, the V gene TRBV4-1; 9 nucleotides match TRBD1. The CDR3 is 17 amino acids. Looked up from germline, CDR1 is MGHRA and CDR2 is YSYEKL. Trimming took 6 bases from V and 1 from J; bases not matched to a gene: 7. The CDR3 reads CASSTRDRESGANVLTF. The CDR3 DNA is TGCGCCAGCAGTACCCGGGACAGGGAGTCTGGGGCCAACGTCCTGACTTTC.